Included here is one T cell receptor beta chain sequence, with context. Its antigen remains unknown. These data belong to a study of shared clonotypes between healthy human individuals. The wider study: Each donor's CD8 memory used one plate, CD8 naive two, each CD4 subset three.

TCRdb's table, derived via immunoSEQ multiplex PCR, lists solely in-frame clones and lacks some. Among under 2,500,000 clones listed, about 94% were seen once. There were no recent acute infections or vaccinations among the donors, who were healthy HIV-negative adults. Study-level findings and limits: Exclusively blood specimens were collected; tissue repertoires likely differ.

The sequencing input was naive CD4+ T cells sorted from blood. Described subset: CD45RA+ positively selected. This clonotype was obtained from a young man in good health.

The CDR3 nucleotides are TGTGCCAGCAGCGCGCGAGCGGGAATATACGAGCAGTACTTC. Its translation is CASSARAGIYEQYF. V usage is TRBV9 and J usage is TRBJ2-7, with 7 bases lining up with TRBD2. CDR1 and CDR2 (germline): SGDLS, YYNGEE. Trimming removed 3 bases from V and 4 bases from J; junction bases left unmatched: 7. The length of the CDR3 is 14 residues. Filled out from reference TRBV9 and TRBJ2-7, the complete variable domain reads DSGVTQTPKHLITATGQRVTLRCSPRSGDLSVYWYQQSLDQGLQFLIQYYNGEERAKGNILERFSAQQFPDLHSELNLSSLELGDSALYFCASSARAGIYEQYFGPGTRLTVT.